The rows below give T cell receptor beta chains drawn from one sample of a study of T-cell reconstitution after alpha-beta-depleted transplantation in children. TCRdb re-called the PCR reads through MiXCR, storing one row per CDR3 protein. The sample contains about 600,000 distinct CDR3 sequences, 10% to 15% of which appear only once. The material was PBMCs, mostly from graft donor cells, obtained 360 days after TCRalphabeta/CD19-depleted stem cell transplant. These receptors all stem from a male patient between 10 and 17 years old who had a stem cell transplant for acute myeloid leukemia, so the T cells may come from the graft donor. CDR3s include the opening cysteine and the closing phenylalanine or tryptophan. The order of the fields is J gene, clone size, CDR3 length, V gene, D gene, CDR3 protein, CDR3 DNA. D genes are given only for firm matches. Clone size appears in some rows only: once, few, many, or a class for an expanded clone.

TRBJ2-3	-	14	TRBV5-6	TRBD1	CASSFDRDGDTQYF	TGTGCCAGCAGCTTTGACAGGGACGGAGATACGCAGTATTTT
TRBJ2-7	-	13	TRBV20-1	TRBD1	CSANRGSSYEQYF	TGCAGTGCTAACAGGGGGAGCTCCTACGAGCAGTACTTC
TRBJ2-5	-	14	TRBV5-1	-	CASSLELIQETQYF	TGCGCCAGCAGCTTGGAACTAATCCAAGAGACCCAGTACTTC
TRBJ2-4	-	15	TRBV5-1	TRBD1	CASSPRNRGENIQYF	TGCGCCAGCAGCCCCCGAAACAGGGGGGAGAACATTCAGTACTTC
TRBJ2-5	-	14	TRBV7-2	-	CASSLEPLKETQYF	TGTGCCAGCAGCCTAGAGCCCTTAAAAGAGACCCAGTACTTC
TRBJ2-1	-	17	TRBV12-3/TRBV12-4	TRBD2	CASTPVRLAAPRNEQFF	TGTGCCAGCACCCCTGTCCGACTAGCGGCACCGAGGAATGAGCAGTTCTTC
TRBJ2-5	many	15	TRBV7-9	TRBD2	CASSARLAGEETQYF	TGTGCCAGCAGCGCCCGACTAGCGGGAGAAGAGACCCAGTACTTC
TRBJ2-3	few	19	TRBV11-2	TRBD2	CASSLFSIGTSGSGATQYF	TGTGCCAGCAGCTTATTTTCCATTGGGACTAGCGGTTCTGGGGCTACGCAGTATTTT
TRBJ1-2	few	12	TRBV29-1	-	CSVAWQGYGYTF	TGCAGCGTTGCTTGGCAGGGGTATGGCTACACCTTC
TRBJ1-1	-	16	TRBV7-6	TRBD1	CASSLLRTGANTEAFF	TGTGCCAGCAGCTTACTCCGGACAGGGGCGAACACTGAAGCTTTCTTT
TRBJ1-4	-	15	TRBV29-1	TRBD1	CSGRQGASTNEKLFF	TGCAGCGGTCGACAGGGGGCCTCAACTAATGAAAAACTGTTTTTT
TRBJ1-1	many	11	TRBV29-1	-	CSIGASGEAFF	TGCAGCATCGGTGCTTCTGGTGAAGCTTTCTTT
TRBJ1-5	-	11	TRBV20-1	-	CSATAKQPQHF	TGCAGTGCCACAGCGAAACAGCCCCAGCATTTT
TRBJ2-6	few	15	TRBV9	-	CASSAEGSGANVLTF	TGTGCCAGCAGCGCTGAGGGTTCTGGGGCCAACGTCCTGACTTTC
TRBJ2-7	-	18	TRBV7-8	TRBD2	CASSASVSLAGPSYEQYF	TGTGCCAGCAGCGCATCCGTCTCGCTAGCGGGACCATCCTACGAGCAGTACTTC
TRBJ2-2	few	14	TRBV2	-	CASSPQTNTGELFF	TGTGCCAGCAGTCCACAGACGAACACCGGGGAGCTGTTTTTT
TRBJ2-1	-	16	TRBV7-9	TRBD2	CASSHLDGRIYNEQFF	TGTGCCAGCAGCCACCTCGACGGGAGGATCTACAATGAGCAGTTCTTC
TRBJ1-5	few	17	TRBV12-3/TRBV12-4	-	CASSLAALIGGNQPQHF	TGTGCCAGCAGTTTAGCGGCACTTATAGGGGGCAATCAGCCCCAGCATTTT
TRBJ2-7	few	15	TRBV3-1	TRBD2	CASSPPIAGVYEQYF	TGTGCCAGCAGCCCCCCGATAGCGGGAGTGTACGAGCAGTACTTC
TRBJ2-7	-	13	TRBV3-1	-	CASSPLGGLEQYF	TGTGCCAGCAGCCCCCTCGGGGGTCTCGAGCAGTACTTC
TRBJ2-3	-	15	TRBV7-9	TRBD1	CASRTQGAVTDTQYF	TGTGCCAGCAGGACACAGGGGGCAGTGACAGATACGCAGTATTTT
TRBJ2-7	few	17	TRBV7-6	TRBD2	CASSLRTSGTYSYEQYF	TGTGCCAGCAGCTTAAGGACTAGCGGGACTTATTCCTACGAGCAGTACTTC